This entry lists 7 T cell receptor beta chains sequenced from one sample in a study of cytomegalovirus exposure and HLA in healthy donors. In the PCR, 60 Vbeta and 13 Jbeta primers were used. The table came from immunoSEQ multiplex PCR; TCRdb's copy has only in-frame clones and leaves some out. The table has some 80,000 clones, around a tenth seen once. Specimen: PBMCs. These receptor sequences come from a man aged 60-69 years in good health and CMV-seropositive.

The chain couples TRBV28 to TRBJ2-7, with a tentative D call TRBD2 (5 bases). Trimming stripped 8 bases from V and 2 bases from J, with 13 bases between. The CDR3 extends over 13 amino acids. CDR1 MDHEN and CDR2 SYDVKM come from the germline V gene. The CDR3, as DNA: TGTGCCAGCGGATCGGGGAGTCCCTACGAGCAGTACGTC. It yields the protein CASGSGSPYEQYV.

This clone was recorded a few times. The V gene is TRBV28, the J gene TRBJ1-1; TRBD1 matches at 8 bases. The CDR3 runs 15 residues. V lost 5 bases and J lost 4; bases outside the gene matches: 9. Germline CDR1 and CDR2: MDHEN and SYDVKM. The CDR3 DNA reads TGTGCCAGCAGTCCACTCAGGGGGCTGGGCACTGAAGCTTTCTTT. This translates into CASSPLRGLGTEAFF.

This clone has just a few counts. V is TRBV9 and J is TRBJ2-6; 7 bases are a match to TRBD1. The CDR3 covers 15 residues. The V segment lost 5 bases and the J segment 2 bases; nucleotides outside the gene matches: 4. Per germline, CDR1 SGDLS and CDR2 YYNGEE. The CDR3 is CASRSTGTGANVLTF. The DNA for the CDR3 is TGTGCCAGCAGATCGACAGGGACTGGGGCCAACGTCCTGACTTTC.

CDR3 sequence (DNA): TGTGCCAGGGCGGGGACAGGCGGTAGACAGCCCCAGCATTTT. Amino acids: CARAGTGGRQPQHF. This chain connects TRBV7-5 to TRBJ1-5; TRBD1, the table's D call, was not compared with the DNA. TRBV7-5 represents a pseudogene. CDR3 length equals 14 residues.

This clone was counted between two and nine times. The sample carries other DNA sequences with the same CDR3. The genes are TRBV2 and TRBJ1-2; D might be TRBD1 (6 bases). Germline CDR1 is SNHLY and CDR2 is FYNNEI. V shed 1 base and J shed 4 bases, with 13 bases lying between them. This CDR3 is 15 amino acids long. CDR3: CASSEGEGGSYGYTF. As DNA, the CDR3 is TGTGCCAGCAGTGAAGGGGAGGGGGGTAGCTATGGCTACACCTTC.

The sample holds a few counts of this clone. The chain employs TRBV13 and TRBJ2-3; D possibly corresponds to TRBD1 (5 bases). CDR1 and CDR2 (germline): PRHDT, FYEKMQ (reference sequence). V lost 3 bases and J lost 4, with 17 bases in between. CDR3 size: 16 residues. Written as DNA, the CDR3 is TGTGCCAGCAGCTTTGGTCAGGGCCGTGGCGCAGATACGCAGTATTTT. Amino acid sequence: CASSFGQGRGADTQYF. Combining the CDR3 with reference TRBV13 and TRBJ2-3 gives the whole variable domain AAGVIQSPRHLIKEKRETATLKCYPIPRHDTVYWYQQGPGQDPQFLISFYEKMQSDKGSIPDRFSAQQFSDYHSELNMSSLELGDSALYFCASSFGQGRGADTQYFGPGTRLTVL.

This clone occurred a few times. The chain links TRBV18 to TRBJ1-6; 7 nucleotides line up with TRBD1. Germline lookup yields CDR1 KGHSH and CDR2 LQKENI. The CDR3 length is 15 residues. V shed 3 bases, J shed 11 bases, and the junction held 10 bases outside the gene matches. The CDR3, as DNA: TGTGCCAGCTCACCCTCGGGGACAGTTCAGCCACCCCTCCACTTT. Translation gives CASSPSGTVQPPLHF.